This T cell receptor beta chain is from a study of pediatric ulcerative colitis. The rectum was sampled with one to two pinch biopsies at colonoscopy. The method was immunoSEQ multiplex PCR; TCRdb's version includes in-frame clones alone and lacks a portion of them. This sample has roughly 23,000 clones; roughly two thirds occur once, and the top ten carry 15%. Study outcomes and limitations: No controls had the two rectal clonotypes shared by ulcerative colitis patients.

This clone was seen a handful of times. Its target is not known. The source is a boy younger than 18 with severe ulcerative colitis. Sequencing was carried out using gut tissue.

The CDR3 reads CASKNYYEQYF. The CDR3 DNA sequence: TGTGCCAGCAAAAATTACTACGAGCAGTACTTC. The rearrangement joins TRBV6-1 to TRBJ2-7; D remains ambiguous. V was clipped by 7 bases and J by 3 bases, with 7 bases between them. The CDR3 has 11 amino acids. Germline values: CDR1 MNHNS, CDR2 SASEGT.